These 13 T cell receptor beta chains came from one sample sequenced in a study of blood T cell repertoires in COVID-19. Sequencing was performed with immunoSEQ multiplex PCR; in TCRdb, only in-frame clones are kept and a portion is missing. The data hold some 72,000 clones, with roughly 80% observed a single time. The sequencing input was peripheral blood. These receptors were collected from a man in his forties or fifties with COVID-19, enrolled during active disease.

This rearrangement joins TRBV30 to TRBJ1-2; no definite D call. CDR3 size: 17 residues. Germline CDR1 is GTSNPN and CDR2 is SVGIG (reference sequence). CDR3 amino acids: CTISTYYQPPRNYGYTF. CDR3 nucleotides: TGTACTATTTCTACCTACTACCAGCCCCCAAGGAACTATGGCTACACCTTC.

V is TRBV9 and J is TRBJ2-7; 7 bases fit TRBD2. The CDR3 is 15 amino acids. The J segment lost 5 bases and the V segment lost 0 bases, leaving 8 bases of the junction unmatched. Germline V gene lookup returns CDR1 SGDLS and CDR2 YYNGEE. This chain's CDR3 is CASSVVGGSNDEQYF. CDR3 DNA: TGTGCCAGCAGCGTAGTGGGGGGGTCGAACGACGAGCAGTACTTC.

In this sample, this clone turned up once. The V and J genes are TRBV5-1 and TRBJ2-7; 10 nucleotides agree with TRBD2. CDR3 length: 15 amino acids. V gave up 4 bases and J gave up 4 bases; unmatched junction bases: 8. Germline-derived CDR1 and CDR2 are SGHRS and YFSETQ. The CDR3 DNA is TGCGCCAGCAGCGAACTAGCGGGAACGAGGTACGAGCAGTACTTC. This translates into CASSELAGTRYEQYF.

The chain combines TRBV12-3 or TRBV12-4 with TRBJ1-3; no clear D. The V end lost 9 bases, the J end lost 0 bases, and 6 bases lay between the germline ends. This CDR3 is 12 amino acids long. The CDR3 bases are TGTGCCAGACTGAGCTCTGGAAACACCATATATTTT. This codes for CARLSSGNTIYF.

This clone was seen more than once but under ten times. The chain links TRBV11-2 to TRBJ2-5, with 7 bases matching TRBD1. Per the germline V gene, CDR1 is SGHAT and CDR2 is FQNNGV. The CDR3 consists of 14 residues. With 5 bases clipped from V and 1 base from J, the junction kept 4 bases outside the gene matches. CDR3 sequence (DNA): TGTGCCAGCAGCCGAGGGACAGCCCAAGAGACCCAGTACTTC. Protein product: CASSRGTAQETQYF.

The chain has TRBV9 and TRBJ2-3, with 12 positions matching TRBD2. Trimming at V came to 0 bases and at J to 5 bases, leaving 7 bases not matched to a gene. The CDR3 totals 17 residues. Germline lookup yields CDR1 SGDLS and CDR2 YYNGEE. CDR3 in DNA: TGTGCCAGCAGCGTAGGGGCTAGCGGGAGGGTAGAAGATACGCAGTATTTT. Translation gives CASSVGASGRVEDTQYF.

The chain recombines TRBV19 with TRBJ2-1, with 8 bases identical to TRBD2. Germline V lookup: CDR1 LNHDA, CDR2 SQIVND (reference sequence). This CDR3 comprises 16 residues. Trimming at V came to 3 bases and at J to 8 bases, leaving 12 bases not matched to a gene. CDR3 region: CASSIGGAGRADEQFF. The CDR3 DNA reads as TGTGCCAGTAGTATCGGGGGGGCGGGGCGAGCCGATGAGCAGTTCTTC.

The chain combines TRBV25-1 with TRBJ1-5; weak D call: TRBD1 (6 bases). The germline CDR1 and CDR2 sequences are MGHDK and SYGVNS. This CDR3 has 15 amino acids. V was pared by 2 bases and J by 3 bases, with 11 bases between. CDR3 nucleotides: TGTGCCAGCAGTGAACAGGGGTCCCCCAATCAGCCCCAGCATTTT. It translates to CASSEQGSPNQPQHF. Together with reference TRBV25-1 and TRBJ1-5, the CDR3 gives the full variable domain: EADIYQTPRYLVIGTGKKITLECSQTMGHDKMYWYQQDPGMELHLIHYSYGVNSTEKGDLSSESTVSRIRTEHFPLTLESARPSHTSQYLCASSEQGSPNQPQHFGDGTRLSIL.

The chain is built from TRBV6-5 and TRBJ1-3; tentatively, D is TRBD1 (6 bases). CDR1 is MNHEY and CDR2 is SVGAGI in the germline V gene. The germline V and J ends were trimmed by 2 bases and 4 bases, with 12 bases remaining between them. The CDR3 spans 15 residues. For the CDR3, the DNA is TGTGCCAGCAGTTACGCGGGGGCCGAAGGAAACACCATATATTTT. This sequence encodes CASSYAGAEGNTIYF.

CDR3 DNA sequence: TGTGCCAGCAGCCTCCCAAGAAGGGGTCCCTACGAGCAGTACTTC. The encoded protein is CASSLPRRGPYEQYF. The chain recombines TRBV14 with TRBJ2-7, with a weak D call TRBD1 (5 bases). V was shortened by 4 bases and J by 2 bases, with 15 bases between the two germline ends. Germline V gives CDR1 SGHDN, CDR2 FVKESK. The CDR3 covers 15 residues.

This clone was seen only once. V is TRBV27 and J is TRBJ2-5; 9 nucleotides line up with TRBD1. The J segment lost 5 bases and the V segment lost 6 bases, leaving 4 bases of the junction unmatched. Germline V gives CDR1 MNHEY, CDR2 SMNVEV (reference sequence). The CDR3 is 13 amino acids. CDR3 nucleotides: TGTGCCAGCAGACAGGGGGCATGGGAGACCCAGTACTTC. Translating gives CASRQGAWETQYF.

The rearrangement joins TRBV30 to TRBJ1-2, with D maybe TRBD1 (5 bases). The V end was cut by 1 base, the J end by 7 bases, with 19 bases between. Germline V CDR1 and CDR2: GTSNPN, SVGIG (reference sequence). This CDR3 region has 15 residues. The CDR3 nucleotides are TGTGCCTGGAGTGCATGGGGGGAAGGGGTAGGTGGCTACACCTTC. Its translation is CAWSAWGEGVGGYTF.

This clone was detected a few times. The CDR3 sequence: CASSGQGVFQQYF. The CDR3 bases are TGTGCCAGCAGTGGCCAGGGGGTCTTTCAGCAGTACTTC. This chain uses TRBV2 with TRBJ2-7, with TRBD1 matching 7 bases. With V trimmed by 4 bases and J by 8 bases, 8 bases remained unmatched. The CDR3 extends over 13 amino acids. Per germline, CDR1 SNHLY and CDR2 FYNNEI.